There are a few counts of the clone carrying this T cell receptor beta chain. Antigen specificity is unknown. The data belong to a study of T cells after yellow fever vaccination. Germline trimming cut 0 bases from V and 5 bases from J; bases unmatched to any gene: 6. The CDR3 length is 15 residues. Looked up from germline, CDR1 is MGHRA and CDR2 is YSYEKL. TCRdb fed the 5' RACE reads into MiXCR, producing one record per CDR3 protein. Among approximately 300,000 distinct CDR3 sequences listed, about 10% were seen once. Points from the study as a whole: Abundant bulk-population clonotypes could contaminate the FACS-sorted repertoires.

The chain uses TRBV4-1 and TRBJ1-1; TRBD1 matches at 7 bases. Sequenced material: CD4+ T cells sorted from PBMCs, taken 45 days after the yellow fever booster vaccination. The clonotype was recovered from a man younger than 30 who received the YFV17D yellow fever vaccine. The CDR3 protein is CASSQDRGLGTEAFF. Here the CDR3 DNA reads TGCGCCAGCAGCCAAGATAGGGGGCTGGGGACTGAAGCTTTCTTT.